This T cell receptor (beta chain) was found in a study of T-cell memory formation after mild COVID-19 (dated by TCRdb to about 2021). With respect to the entire study: TCR sequence clusters from the two donors were largely donor specific. Two young, previously healthy adult volunteers made up the cohort, one male and one female. Longitudinal TCRalpha and TCRbeta repertoire sequencing tracked T-cell clones expanding and contracting after mild COVID-19 in two donors.

The data were produced on an Illumina NovaSeq 6000. TCRalpha and TCRbeta cDNA libraries were built by 5'RACE with constant-segment primers, adding sample barcodes and unique molecular identifiers. Trizol reagent was used to extract RNA from every sample. Libraries were amplified in two PCR steps, with a second sample barcode and Illumina TruSeq adapters added in the second step. The libraries were sequenced on an Illumina NovaSeq using 2 x 150 bp paired-end reads. In the paper's pipeline: Demultiplexing of reads and collapsing into UMI-guided consensus sequences were performed with migec v1.2.7. Using mixcr v2.1.11, UMI consensuses were aligned to TRA and TRB V and J templates and then assembled into clonotypes. A clonotype was counted as expanded or contracted only when both edgeR and NoisET called the clonotype significant, with the noise models trained on biological replicates. For edgeR calls, the thresholds were a false discovery rate-adjusted p below 0.01 and a log2 fold-change of 1. As an exploratory analysis of dynamics, max-normalized trajectories of the 1000 most abundant clonotypes were examined with PCA combined with hierarchical clustering. Each responding clone was given a CD4 or CD8 phenotype based on the CD4+ and CD8+ repertoires, which had been sequenced separately. In-frame beta chains were kept once TCRdb had trimmed the public reads at Q25 with fastp and called clones with MiXCR. Rows merge per CDR3 protein into single entries with the most common DNA and genes. TCRdb, not the authors, supplied the V and J calls. The sample contains roughly 500,000 distinct CDR3 sequences, 20% of them found a single time. The biggest ten clones account for under 15% of the sample.

Spanning cysteine to phenylalanine, the CDR3 consists of 15 amino acids. Only the CDR3 region is kept as DNA, spanning 45 bases read in frame from base 1. From V the trimming removes 4 bases and from J it removes 6 bases, while the gene matches leave 7 bases of the junction unaccounted for. The CDR1 and CDR2 encoded by the germline V gene are SGHRS and YFSETQ. Ficoll-Paque density gradient centrifugation was the method used to isolate PBMCs. This clonotype was counted between two and nine times. There is no known antigen for this receptor. The input lacks base qualities; no much larger clone sits a single base away. Study-wide conclusions, independent of this receptor: Contracting CD4+ clones appeared mostly in the CM and EM memory subsets, whereas CD8+ clones were enriched in EMRA. The study covered only a couple of mild cases, and larger cohorts including severe cases with pre-infection samples were considered necessary. Clones that contracted from day 15 to 85 showed balanced CD4/CD8 phenotypes, whereas a second wave of clones that expanded from day 15 to 37 leaned towards CD4+. SARS-CoV-2 specificity of the second-wave clones peaking on day 37 was not confirmed. Some responding clones were detected in pre-infection memory, suggesting pre-existing cross-reactive memory T cells joined the SARS-CoV-2 response.

The chain was built from TRBV5-1 and TRBJ2-2, and 9 junctional nucleotides match TRBD1. The source of this sequence is an adult woman who had mild COVID-19 (a few samples of this study predate the infection). The sample titles of this study are shuffled in the database, so cell type and time point are left out; the donor was told from shared clones. The source material was PBMCs or a T cell subset sorted from them (not recorded which). The CDR3 loop reads CASSSGQGISGELFF. In nucleotides, the sequence is TGCGCCAGCAGCAGTGGACAGGGGATTTCCGGGGAGCTGTTTTTT.